This TCR beta chain was found in a study of T cell responses to AZD1222 COVID-19 vaccine. Generated by immunoSEQ multiplex PCR, the TCRdb table keeps only in-frame clones and is missing some. Of fewer than 90,000 clones in the sample, approximately 90% were seen once. The germline V gene encodes CDR1 SEHNR and CDR2 FQNEAQ (reference sequence). The length of the CDR3 is 16 residues. V lost 2 bases, J lost 3 bases, and 6 bases stayed unmatched. This clone showed up just once. This sample comprised peripheral blood, obtained on day 0 of AZD1222 vaccination. The V gene is TRBV7-9, the J gene TRBJ2-2, with 7 nucleotides matching TRBD2. This sequence was found in an adult in good health. The CDR3 coding sequence is TGTGCCAGCAGCTTAAGGGCGGGAGTGGACACCGGGGAGCTGTTTTTT. It is translated as CASSLRAGVDTGELFF.